The clone carrying this TCR beta chain turned up a few times. The antigen is undetermined. The CDR3 contains 14 residues. Germline V gene data show CDR1 as SGHAT and CDR2 as FQNNGV. With 5 bases removed from V and 8 bases from J, the gap between germline ends came to 18 bases. This record comes from a study of CD8+ T cells in alopecia areata. Extracted from the samples, RNA was reverse transcribed into cDNA to serve as the sequencing template. TCRdb keeps only in-frame clones here, not all; method: immunoSEQ multiplex PCR. The data hold almost 250,000 clones, with roughly two thirds observed a single time. General study findings and limits: Higher clonality than in normal scalp was seen in lesional scalp, especially alopecia totalis/universalis.

The sequence was collected from a human donor with alopecia areata. The source was CD4+ T cells sorted from blood, collected at week 0. V and J are TRBV11-2 and TRBJ1-2, with D unclear. This CDR3 is CASSPLGILGGYTF. The CDR3 DNA reads as TGTGCCAGCAGCCCCCTTGGGATTCTAGGCGGCTACACCTTC.